A single sample gave rise to the 23 T cell receptor beta chains below, sequenced in a study of CD8+ T cells in alopecia areata. Regarding treatment: oral pan-JAK inhibitor, 5-10 mg twice daily. RNA, once extracted, was reverse transcribed into cDNA for use as the sequencing template. This table comes from immunoSEQ multiplex PCR, and its TCRdb copy is limited to in-frame clones, with some not included. The table includes roughly 180,000 clones, about 51% detected once. Sequences were derived from CD8+ T cells sorted from blood, sampled at approximately week 52, from a patient treated with tofacitinib. The receptor source for this set is a human donor with alopecia areata.

The J gene is TRBJ1-5, the V gene TRBV15; 7 positions match TRBD1. Germline CDR1 and CDR2: LNHNV and YYDKDF (reference sequence). J lost 2 bases, V lost 5 bases, and 9 bases had no gene match. The CDR3 runs to 16 residues. DNA of the CDR3: TGTGCCACCAGCCGTCACAGGGGCAGGGGCAATCAGCCCCAGCATTTT. Translated: CATSRHRGRGNQPQHF.

The rearrangement joins TRBV7-9 to TRBJ2-7; 8 bases fit TRBD1. The germline V gene has CDR1 SEHNR and CDR2 FQNEAQ (reference sequence). The CDR3 is 12 amino acids. Trimming took 5 bases from V and 6 from J; bases not matched to a gene: 3. CDR3 sequence: CASSQDRAEQYF. CDR3 nucleotide sequence: TGTGCCAGCAGCCAGGACAGGGCCGAGCAGTACTTC.

This rearrangement joins TRBV2 to TRBJ2-5; D is unresolved. V was clipped by 10 bases and J by 5 bases, with 14 bases between them. The CDR3 loop spans 12 amino acids. Looked up from germline, CDR1 is SNHLY and CDR2 is FYNNEI. Written as DNA, the CDR3 is TGTGCCACTCCCGATGTTAAGGAGACCCAGTACTTC. Its translation: CATPDVKETQYF.

V is TRBV2 and J is TRBJ2-3; 10 nucleotides line up with TRBD1. Germline V CDR1 and CDR2: SNHLY, FYNNEI. This CDR3 contains 17 residues. V dropped 4 bases and J dropped 4; count of bases not matched to a gene: 11. The CDR3 is CASSARTGGKFADTQYF. The CDR3 DNA is TGTGCCAGCAGTGCCCGGACAGGGGGAAAATTCGCAGATACGCAGTATTTT.

The chain recombines TRBV6-5 with TRBJ2-7, with D tentatively TRBD2 (6 bases). This CDR3 has 13 residues. V lost 6 bases, J lost 2 bases, and 11 bases lay in between. CDR1 MNHEY and CDR2 SVGAGI come from the germline V gene. DNA of the CDR3: TGTGCCAGCAGGGGGGGTGTTCCCTACGAGCAGTACTTC. Amino acids: CASRGGVPYEQYF.

The V and J genes are TRBV27 and TRBJ2-1; a possible D gene is TRBD1 (6 bases). Trimming removed 6 bases from V and 5 bases from J, with 11 bases in between. Per the germline V gene, CDR1 is MNHEY and CDR2 is SMNVEV (reference sequence). The CDR3 spans 13 residues. For the CDR3, the DNA is TGTGCCAGCAGCCCGGACAGTCACAATGAGCAGTTCTTC. Translating gives CASSPDSHNEQFF.

The table lists this clone with a few counts. The gene calls are TRBV30 and TRBJ2-1, with a tentative D call TRBD2 (7 bases). Trimming left V 2 bases short and J 1 base short, with 18 bases between. This CDR3 has 17 residues. Germline lookup yields CDR1 GTSNPN and CDR2 SVGIG (reference sequence). The chain's CDR3 is CAWSPHGGGRSYNEQFF. CDR3 in DNA: TGTGCCTGGAGTCCCCATGGGGGGGGGCGGTCCTACAATGAGCAGTTCTTC.

There are many counts of this clone. The chain recombines TRBV7-3 with TRBJ2-7, with TRBD1 matching 8 bases. This CDR3 has 15 amino acids. From germline, CDR1 is SGHTA and CDR2 FQGTGA. V trimming: 5 bases; J trimming: 0 bases; junction bases outside the gene matches: 6. CDR3 residues: CASSPGQGGSYEQYF. CDR3 DNA sequence: TGTGCCAGCAGCCCAGGACAGGGAGGCTCCTACGAGCAGTACTTC. Variable domain in full (rest from reference TRBV7-3 and TRBJ2-7): GAGVSQTPSNKVTEKGKYVELRCDPISGHTALYWYRQSLGQGPEFLIYFQGTGAADDSGLPNDRFFAVRPEGSVSTLKIQRTERGDSAVYLCASSPGQGGSYEQYFGPGTRLTVT.

The CDR3 nucleotides read TGCAGCGTTGCGTTGGACAGGGATAATTCACCCCTCCACTTT. This codes for CSVALDRDNSPLHF. This chain links TRBV29-1 with TRBJ1-6, with 8 bases fitting TRBD1. This CDR3 has 14 amino acids. The V gene's germline CDR1 is SQVTM and CDR2 ANQGSEA. V dropped 4 bases and J dropped 5; count of bases not matched to a gene: 4.

This clone was picked up a small number of times. The chain employs TRBV7-9 and TRBJ1-2, with D unresolved. This CDR3 comprises 13 residues. Trimming removed 4 bases from V and 6 bases from J, with 12 bases in between. CDR1 and CDR2 from the germline V gene are SEHNR and FQNEAQ (reference sequence). CDR3 region: CASSSSGRDGYTF. The CDR3 DNA sequence: TGTGCCAGCAGCTCCTCCGGACGGGATGGCTACACCTTC. Variable domain in full (rest from reference TRBV7-9 and TRBJ1-2): DTGVSQNPRHKITKRGQNVTFRCDPISEHNRLYWYRQTLGQGPEFLTYFQNEAQLEKSRLLSDRFSAERPKGSFSTLEIQRTEQGDSAMYLCASSSSGRDGYTFGSGTRLTVV.

This clone was observed a handful of times. The chain uses TRBV27 and TRBJ1-2, with D perhaps matching TRBD1 (5 bases). The CDR3 spans 13 residues. Germline CDR1 MNHEY, CDR2 SMNVEV (reference sequence). V lost 5 bases to trimming and J lost 4 bases, with 11 bases between them. In DNA, the CDR3 is TGTGCCAGCAGTACCCGACAGAGCTATGGCTACACCTTC. Protein product: CASSTRQSYGYTF.

The rearrangement uses TRBV5-1 and TRBJ2-1, with a tentative D call TRBD2 (5 bases). CDR3 length: 15 residues. Germline values: CDR1 SGHRS, CDR2 YFSETQ. The V and J ends lost 0 bases and 3 bases respectively, with 10 bases between them. For the CDR3, the DNA is TGCGCCAGCAGCTTGGCCGGAGGAGACTACAATGAGCAGTTCTTC. This codes for CASSLAGGDYNEQFF. Full variable domain (outside the CDR3, taken from reference TRBV5-1 and TRBJ2-1): KAGVTQTPRYLIKTRGQQVTLSCSPISGHRSVSWYQQTPGQGLQFLFEYFSETQRNKGNFPGRFSGRQFSNSRSEMNVSTLELGDSALYLCASSLAGGDYNEQFFGPGTRLTVL.

The CDR3 region is CASSYSGNKAFF. The CDR3 bases are TGTGCCAGCAGTTACTCCGGCAACAAAGCTTTCTTT. The rearrangement links TRBV6-5 to TRBJ1-1; D gene uncertain. The V gene's germline CDR1 is MNHEY and CDR2 SVGAGI. Trimming left V 0 bases short and J 9 bases short, with 8 bases between. The CDR3 is made up of 12 amino acids.

The rearrangement joins TRBV2 to TRBJ1-5; no firm D call. V was pared by 4 bases and J by 0 bases, with 13 bases between. The CDR3 is 16 residues long. Per germline, CDR1 SNHLY and CDR2 FYNNEI. The CDR3 DNA reads TGTGCCAGCAGTGGGGAGACTGACGATAGCAATCAGCCCCAGCATTTT. It is translated as CASSGETDDSNQPQHF.

This clone appeared many times. Other DNA variants within this sample encode the same CDR3. The rearrangement uses TRBV4-1 and TRBJ2-2, with TRBD2 as a possible D gene (5 bases). CDR3 size: 14 residues. V was clipped by 1 base and J by 3 bases, with 6 bases between them. The V gene's germline CDR1 is MGHRA and CDR2 YSYEKL. The CDR3 DNA reads as TGCGCCAGCAGCCAAGGACTACACACCGGGGAGCTGTTTTTT. As protein: CASSQGLHTGELFF.

The chain has TRBV27 and TRBJ2-1; D gene ambiguous. Germline V CDR1 and CDR2: MNHEY, SMNVEV (reference sequence). CDR3 size: 11 residues. With 6 bases removed from V and 2 bases from J, the gap between germline ends came to 2 bases. The DNA of the CDR3 is TGTGCCAGCAGGGCCTACAATGAGCAGTTCTTC. Encoded protein: CASRAYNEQFF.

The chain combines TRBV7-2 with TRBJ1-1, with a possible D match to TRBD1 (6 bases). The CDR3 has 15 amino acids. Trimming left V 5 bases short and J 4 bases short, with 17 bases between. Germline CDR1 is SGHTA and CDR2 is FQGNSA. This CDR3 is CASSTAPGASTEAFF. In DNA, the CDR3 is TGTGCCAGCAGCACAGCCCCAGGGGCTAGCACTGAAGCTTTCTTT.

This clone has only a few counts. V is TRBV13 and J is TRBJ1-6; D gene ambiguous. This CDR3 is built from 16 residues. Germline loops: CDR1 PRHDT, CDR2 FYEKMQ (reference sequence). V lost 0 bases and J lost 0, with 6 bases in between. The CDR3 bases are TGTGCCAGCAGCTTAGGACGGAACTCCTATAATTCACCCCTCCACTTT. This codes for CASSLGRNSYNSPLHF.

This chain joins TRBV30 and TRBJ2-1; D uncertain. The CDR3 loop spans 13 amino acids. V lost 2 bases, J lost 4 bases, and 9 bases lay in between. Germline V CDR1 and CDR2: GTSNPN, SVGIG (reference sequence). This CDR3 is CAWSFGPYNEQFF. In nucleotides, the CDR3 is TGTGCCTGGAGTTTCGGACCATACAATGAGCAGTTCTTC. The entire variable domain, with the rest obtained from reference TRBV30 and TRBJ2-1, is as follows: SQTIHQWPATLVQPVGSPLSLECTVEGTSNPNLYWYRQAAGRGLQLLFYSVGIGQISSEVPQNLSASRPQDRQFILSSKKLLLSDSGFYLCAWSFGPYNEQFFGPGTRLTVL.

This chain's CDR3 is CACGVRAHYGYTF. The CDR3 DNA follows: TGTGCCTGTGGGGTTCGAGCACACTATGGCTACACCTTC. The V gene is TRBV30, the J gene TRBJ1-2; D call uncertain. Per the germline V gene, CDR1 is GTSNPN and CDR2 is SVGIG (reference sequence). The CDR3 spans 13 residues. V shed 6 bases and J shed 3 bases, with 14 bases lying between them.

This clone has only a few counts. The chain couples TRBV7-8 to TRBJ2-7, with D possibly TRBD1 on 5 matching bases. Looked up from germline, CDR1 is SGHVS and CDR2 is FQNEAQ. The CDR3 runs to 12 residues. The V end was cut by 6 bases, the J end by 5 bases, with 11 bases between. CDR3 amino acids: CASSSPGNEQYF. In DNA, the CDR3 is TGTGCCAGCAGTTCTCCAGGGAACGAGCAGTACTTC.

DNA for the CDR3: TGCAGCGTTGAGGGTCAGGGGCTCTACGAGCAGTACTTC. Encoded protein: CSVEGQGLYEQYF. The V call is TRBV29-1, the J call TRBJ2-7; perhaps TRBD1 as D (6 bases). Germline CDR1 SQVTM, CDR2 ANQGSEA. The V and J ends lost 3 bases and 3 bases respectively, with 12 bases between them. The CDR3 runs to 13 residues.

Of note for this clone: The sample contains more than one DNA sequence encoding this CDR3. The chain joins TRBV6-5 to TRBJ2-7, with D hard to call. The V and J ends lost 6 bases and 3 bases respectively, with 3 bases between them. Germline CDR1 MNHEY, CDR2 SVGAGI. The CDR3 runs 10 residues. The CDR3 nucleotides read TGTGCCAGCAGAGACTACGAGCAGTACTTC. It translates to CASRDYEQYF.